These 24 T cell receptor beta chains were sequenced from one sample in a study of T-cell memory formation after mild COVID-19. TCRdb ran MiXCR on the 5' RACE reads and lists one entry per CDR3 protein. Among 250,000 to 350,000 distinct CDR3 sequences listed, roughly 15% were seen once. Source material: PBMCs or a T cell subset sorted from them (not recorded which). Source of these receptors: a man aged 18 to 30 who had mild COVID-19 (a few samples of this study predate the infection). Cell type and time point are not known.

This chain connects TRBV18 to TRBJ1-3; D is perhaps TRBD1 (5 bases). CDR1 is KGHSH, CDR2 LQKENI, per germline. The V end lost 3 bases, the J end lost 4 bases, and 10 bases lay between the germline ends. This CDR3 has 14 amino acids. CDR3 nucleotide sequence: TGTGCCAGCTCACCCCGGGACTACGGAAACACCATATATTTT. Its translation is CASSPRDYGNTIYF.

The chain joins TRBV5-1 to TRBJ1-3, with D tentatively TRBD1 (5 bases). This CDR3 is 13 amino acids long. The V end lost 7 bases, the J end lost 9 bases, and 17 bases lay between the germline ends. Germline lookup yields CDR1 SGHRS and CDR2 YFSETQ. CDR3 amino acids: CASQTGTEGTIYF. The DNA of the CDR3 is TGCGCCAGCCAAACTGGGACCGAAGGCACCATATATTTT.

This chain joins TRBV12-3 or TRBV12-4 and TRBJ2-5, with a weak D call TRBD1 (6 bases). CDR3 length: 12 residues. V dropped 3 bases and J dropped 6 bases, with 8 bases sitting between them. The CDR3 protein is CASSFGGQTQYF. The CDR3 DNA follows: TGTGCCAGCAGTTTTGGGGGCCAGACCCAGTACTTC.

This clonotype was seen only once. The chain is built from TRBV3-1 and TRBJ2-4; D not resolved. From germline, CDR1 is LGHDT and CDR2 YNNKEL (reference sequence). CDR3 size: 16 residues. V was pared by 3 bases and J by 1 base, with 13 bases between. CDR3 sequence: CASSHTSLGAKNIQYF. The DNA for the CDR3 is TGTGCCAGCAGCCACACTTCCCTGGGGGCCAAAAACATTCAGTACTTC.

Only a few counts were recorded for this clonotype. V is TRBV5-1 and J is TRBJ2-5; D is ambiguous. CDR1 and CDR2 from the germline V gene are SGHRS and YFSETQ. Trimming took off 8 bases at V and 5 bases at J, with 19 bases between the two ends. CDR3 length: 14 amino acids. For the CDR3, the DNA is TGCGCCAGTAAAAGGGATCCGGTGTTGGAGACCCAGTACTTC. Translation gives CASKRDPVLETQYF.

The sample holds many counts of this clonotype. This chain connects TRBV7-3 to TRBJ2-5; D might be TRBD1 (6 bases). The CDR3 sequence is 13 residues long. CDR1 is SGHTA, CDR2 FQGTGA, per germline. Between the trimmed V and J ends, which lost 1 base and 4 bases, there was a span of 7 bases. This CDR3 reads CASSLSRGETQYF. The CDR3 coding sequence is TGTGCCAGCAGCTTAAGCAGGGGAGAGACCCAGTACTTC.

This chain connects TRBV7-8 to TRBJ2-1; 12 nucleotides align to TRBD2. V was clipped by 4 bases and J by 8 bases; unmatched bases: 12. The CDR3 is made up of 17 amino acids. Germline V gene sequence: CDR1 SGHVS, CDR2 FQNEAQ. The DNA of the CDR3 is TGTGCCAGCAGCTCTTCCTCGTGGACTAGCGGGGTAGATGAGCAGTTCTTC. This encodes CASSSSSWTSGVDEQFF.

The chain links TRBV7-3 to TRBJ2-3, with 7 positions matching TRBD2. The germline V gene has CDR1 SGHTA and CDR2 FQGTGA. V shed 5 bases and J 3 bases; nucleotides not matched to a gene: 11. This CDR3 comprises 16 residues. The CDR3 DNA reads as TGTGCCAGCAGCCCGGGAGGAGGGGTGGGGACAGATACGCAGTATTTT. Protein product: CASSPGGGVGTDTQYF.

This clonotype was recorded a few times. The chain carries TRBV10-3 and TRBJ1-5, with TRBD1 matching over 8 bases. Germline V CDR1 and CDR2: ENHRY, SYGVKD. The V and J ends lost 6 bases and 2 bases, in that order; junction bases with no gene match: 6. The CDR3 has 15 amino acids. The CDR3 here is CAIRSQGAGNQPQHF. The CDR3 bases are TGTGCCATCAGATCGCAGGGGGCGGGCAATCAGCCCCAGCATTTT.

This clonotype was picked up a small number of times. The chain carries TRBV7-9 and TRBJ1-5; perhaps TRBD1 as D (6 bases). Germline V gives CDR1 SEHNR, CDR2 FQNEAQ (reference sequence). V lost 5 bases and J lost 3, with 14 bases in between. CDR3 length: 15 residues. The CDR3 loop is CASSPRTGLNQPQHF. As DNA, the CDR3 is TGTGCCAGCAGCCCCAGAACAGGGCTCAATCAGCCCCAGCATTTT.

This clonotype has just a few counts. The chain has TRBV19 and TRBJ1-5; 8 nucleotides align to TRBD1. Per germline, CDR1 LNHDA and CDR2 SQIVND (reference sequence). V trimming: 9 bases; J trimming: 4 bases; junction bases outside the gene matches: 14. This CDR3 has 16 amino acids. This chain's CDR3 is CASGEEAGGLNQPQHF. The DNA for the CDR3 is TGTGCCAGCGGGGAGGAGGCAGGGGGCTTAAATCAGCCCCAGCATTTT.

The genes are TRBV4-3 and TRBJ1-3; D is perhaps TRBD1 (5 bases). The CDR3 is made up of 15 amino acids. Germline CDR1 and CDR2: LGHNA and YSLEER. Trimming removed 5 bases from V and 0 bases from J, with 11 bases in between. CDR3 amino acids: CASSADTASGNTIYF. The CDR3 DNA follows: TGCGCCAGCAGCGCGGACACTGCCTCTGGAAACACCATATATTTT.

The chain employs TRBV5-1 and TRBJ1-6; possibly TRBD1 for D (6 bases). The CDR3 has 14 amino acids. In germline, CDR1 is SGHRS, CDR2 YFSETQ. Trimming cost V 0 bases and J 15 bases, with 16 bases left between them. The CDR3 coding sequence is TGCGCCAGCAGCTTGGCGGGACACGAGATTGGCCTCCACTTT. As protein: CASSLAGHEIGLHF.

The chain has TRBV11-2 and TRBJ2-1, with unresolved D. V was shortened by 5 bases and J by 13 bases, with 15 bases between the two germline ends. The germline V gene encodes CDR1 SGHAT and CDR2 FQNNGV. CDR3 length: 12 amino acids. Here the CDR3 DNA reads TGTGCCAGCAGCACAACGACGTATACTCAGTTCTTC. It specifies CASSTTTYTQFF. Using reference TRBV11-2 and TRBJ2-1 for the parts outside the CDR3, the full variable domain is EAGVAQSPRYKIIEKRQSVAFWCNPISGHATLYWYQQILGQGPKLLIQFQNNGVVDDSQLPKDRFSAERLKGVDSTLKIQPAKLEDSAVYLCASSTTTYTQFFGPGTRLTVL.

This clonotype was seen more than once but under ten times. The chain recombines TRBV20-1 with TRBJ2-7; 10 bases fit TRBD1. Per germline, CDR1 DFQATT and CDR2 SNEGSKA (reference sequence). The CDR3 is 15 amino acids. With 2 bases clipped from V and 6 bases from J, the junction kept 10 bases outside the gene matches. The CDR3 DNA reads TGCAGTGCTAGACGACCCGGACAGGGGGGACGCGAGCAGTACTTC. It specifies CSARRPGQGGREQYF.

The chain combines TRBV4-1 with TRBJ2-3, with 10 bases aligning to TRBD2. The CDR3 loop spans 15 amino acids. Germline trimming cut 5 bases from V and 4 bases from J; bases unmatched to any gene: 6. The germline V gene has CDR1 MGHRA and CDR2 YSYEKL. The CDR3 spells CASSSSGGASDTQYF. CDR3 bases: TGCGCCAGCAGCTCCAGCGGGGGGGCGTCAGATACGCAGTATTTT.

This sequence joins TRBV6-6 and TRBJ2-7, with 7 bases matching TRBD1. The V gene's germline CDR1 is MNHNY and CDR2 SVGAGI (reference sequence). There are 13 residues in the CDR3. DNA for the CDR3: TGTGCCAGCAGTTACTCGCGGACAGGCCCTGGGGTCGTC. Its protein is CASSYSRTGPGVV.

The V call is TRBV27, the J call TRBJ1-4, with TRBD1 identical over 8 bases. The CDR3 has 14 residues. Germline values: CDR1 MNHEY, CDR2 SMNVEV (reference sequence). After removal of 6 bases from V and 4 bases from J, the junction contained 4 bases not matched to a gene. DNA for the CDR3: TGTGCCAGCAGCCCCAGGGGGCTTAATGAAAAACTGTTTTTT. Translation: CASSPRGLNEKLFF.

This clonotype was recorded a few times. The chain combines TRBV28 with TRBJ2-5, with D possibly being TRBD1 (6 bases). CDR3 length equals 13 residues. The germline CDR1 and CDR2 sequences are MDHEN and SYDVKM. Trimming removed 2 bases at V and 9 bases at J, with 13 bases between. The CDR3: CASSLVAPGAQYF. The CDR3 DNA follows: TGTGCCAGCAGTTTAGTTGCCCCAGGGGCCCAGTACTTC. Full variable domain (rest looked up from reference TRBV28 and TRBJ2-5): DVKVTQSSRYLVKRTGEKVFLECVQDMDHENMFWYRQDPGLGLRLIYFSYDVKMKEKGDIPEGYSVSREKKERFSLILESASTNQTSMYLCASSLVAPGAQYFGPGTRLLVL.

This clonotype has a handful of counts. The rearrangement joins TRBV5-1 to TRBJ2-7, with 10 positions matching TRBD1. The CDR3 spans 14 residues. V lost 3 bases to trimming and J lost 2 bases; unmatched junction nucleotides: 2. The V gene's germline CDR1 is SGHRS and CDR2 YFSETQ. CDR3 nucleotides: TGCGCCAGCAGCTCCGGGACAGGGGCCTACGAGCAGTACTTC. Translation: CASSSGTGAYEQYF.

The rearrangement links TRBV20-1 to TRBJ2-1; no reliable D call. Deletions cut 6 bases from V and 4 bases from J, with 13 bases between. CDR3 length equals 13 residues. Germline values: CDR1 DFQATT, CDR2 SNEGSKA (reference sequence). The CDR3 here is CSARRAPYNEQFF. The CDR3 nucleotides are TGCAGTGCGCGCCGGGCCCCGTACAATGAGCAGTTCTTC.

The J gene is TRBJ2-1, the V gene TRBV7-6; tentatively, D is TRBD1 or TRBD2 (5 bases each). V was clipped by 1 base and J by 8 bases, with 21 bases between them. The CDR3 extends over 17 amino acids. From germline, CDR1 is SGHVS and CDR2 FNYEAQ. The CDR3 bases are TGTGCCAGCAGCTTAGGACGTGTAGGGGAGACTGAGGATGAGCAGTTCTTC. Translating it yields CASSLGRVGETEDEQFF.

The J gene is TRBJ1-1, the V gene TRBV20-1; maybe TRBD1 (6 bases). From germline, CDR1 is DFQATT and CDR2 SNEGSKA (reference sequence). Trimming shortened V by 5 bases and J by 0 bases, and 10 bases separated the two germline ends. The CDR3 is 13 amino acids. CDR3 protein: CSAEGGLNTEAFF. The CDR3 nucleotides read TGCAGTGCTGAGGGGGGCTTGAACACTGAAGCTTTCTTT.

V and J are TRBV18 and TRBJ2-1; 9 nucleotides match TRBD2. J gave up 7 bases and V 2 bases, and 6 bases lay outside the gene matches. This CDR3 is 15 amino acids long. Germline V CDR1 and CDR2: KGHSH, LQKENI. CDR3 nucleotides: TGTGCCAGCTCACCAGGCGGGGGGGCCGTGAATGAGCAGTTCTTC. It specifies CASSPGGGAVNEQFF.